This section outlines one T cell receptor beta chain sequence together with its context. This specimen comes from a study of blood T cell repertoires in COVID-19. Overall study context: Collection of acute and convalescent COVID-19 samples took place in the United States, Italy and Spain. PBMCs, B-cell-depleted T cells, or T cells were the source of the cDNA or gDNA that made up the material.

In the original analysis: By means of reference gene primer amplification, nucleated cell counts were estimated. This table comes from immunoSEQ multiplex PCR, and its TCRdb copy is limited to in-frame clones, with some not included. That table gives V, J and clone size, and the DNA gave D and trimming. This table holds 170,000 or so clones, approximately 84% found once. CDR3 length: 17 amino acids. V gave up 6 bases and J gave up 2 bases, with 17 bases separating them. CDR1 is KGHSH, CDR2 LQKENI, per germline. The chain is built from TRBV18 and TRBJ2-6, with a tentative D call TRBD1 (6 bases). The material sequenced was peripheral blood. The receptor was isolated from a man younger than 35 with active or convalescent COVID-19. The DNA for the CDR3 is TGTGCCAGCTCGCCGAACAGGGTAGGAACTGGGGCCAACGTCCTGACTTTC. Translating gives CASSPNRVGTGANVLTF.